This is a list of T cell receptor beta chains from one sample in a study of T cells in Graves' hyperthyroidism and ophthalmopathy. One entry per CDR3 protein, called by TCRdb with MiXCR from the multiplex PCR reads. The sample lists 360,000 or so distinct CDR3 sequences, 13% to 15% seen once, with about 21% in the top ten. Material for sequencing was blood. The receptors originated from a woman in her sixties with Graves' ophthalmopathy. CDR3s leave out the opening cysteine and the closing phenylalanine or tryptophan. The size entry is marked missing in some rows and otherwise reads once, few, many or a size class.

TRBJ2-3 | TRBV28 | NA | ASSLGSGLAGDLDTQY
TRBJ2-6 | TRBV25-1 | NA | ASSDLDRGGPGANVLT
TRBJ2-1 | TRBV3-1 | many | ASSQVLGISYNEQF
TRBJ1-2 | TRBV9 | NA | ASSADREGGNYGYT
TRBJ2-5 | TRBV7-2 | many | ASSLAGAGGSETQY
TRBJ1-5 | TRBV18 | many | ASSGQEQGQPQH
TRBJ2-2 | TRBV12-3/TRBV12-4 | few | VSKTRWVSGELF
TRBJ2-1 | TRBV4-1 | NA | ASNLAGTRPNEQF
TRBJ2-7 | TRBV29-1 | NA | SVGTGLYEQY
TRBJ2-1 | TRBV7-2 | many | ASSLVLGGPLNEQF